A single sample gave rise to the 7 T cell receptor beta chains below, sequenced in a study of T cells in Graves' hyperthyroidism and ophthalmopathy. It was RNA transcripts that yielded the amplified TCR beta CDR3 regions. First-round RT-PCR targeting the TCR CDR3 was performed with the HTBI primer set. TCRdb re-called the multiplex PCR reads through MiXCR, storing one row per CDR3 protein. Of 600,000 to 850,000 distinct CDR3 sequences in the sample, roughly a sixth were seen once. Sequencing was done on a sample of blood. The receptors were gathered from a woman between 45 and 65 years old with Graves' hyperthyroidism that later progressed to Graves' ophthalmopathy.

The J gene is TRBJ2-3, the V gene TRBV6-2 or TRBV6-3; D tentatively reads TRBD1 or TRBD2 (5 bases each). The CDR3 is 14 residues long. V lost 2 bases to trimming and J lost 4 bases, with 10 bases between them. Germline CDR1 is MNHEY and CDR2 is SVGEGT. The CDR3 loop is CASSYEEGPDTQYF. CDR3 coding DNA: TGTGCCAGCAGTTACGAAGAGGGGCCAGATACGCAGTATTTT.

To note about this clonotype: This sequence may be a read error, since a much larger clone differs from it by one base. This chain links TRBV11-3 with TRBJ2-1, with 9 bases fitting TRBD1. V trimming: 4 bases; J trimming: 6 bases; junction bases outside the gene matches: 4. Germline V lookup: CDR1 SGHNT, CDR2 YENEEA. This CDR3 is 14 amino acids long. This chain's CDR3 is CASSWDREFNEQFF. Written as DNA, the CDR3 is TGTGCCAGCAGCTGGGACAGGGAATTCAATGAGCAGTTCTTC.

The chain has TRBV7-9 and TRBJ1-2; D is undetermined. V lost 5 bases, J lost 4 bases, and 17 bases lay in between. Germline V lookup: CDR1 SEHNR, CDR2 FQNEAQ (reference sequence). The CDR3 contains 15 residues. The CDR3 coding sequence is TGTGCCAGCAGCCCGAAAGGAACAGAAGGCTATGGCTACACCTTC. Encoded protein: CASSPKGTEGYGYTF.

This clonotype was observed a few times. V gene TRBV10-3 combines with J gene TRBJ1-6, with D possibly TRBD1 on 6 matching bases. Germline V lookup: CDR1 ENHRY, CDR2 SYGVKD. The CDR3 covers 15 residues. Trimming removed 3 bases from V and 7 bases from J, with 13 bases in between. The CDR3 coding sequence is TGTGCCATCAGTGACGGGGGGCTGCAGAATTCACCCCTCCACTTT. Translation gives CAISDGGLQNSPLHF.

Details on this clonotype: The CDR3 does not close with the conserved phenylalanine or tryptophan, likely indicating a read error. The genes are TRBV2 and TRBJ1-1, with D tentatively TRBD1 (6 bases). The CDR3 sequence is 14 residues long. Trimming removed 8 bases from V and 2 bases from J, with 15 bases in between. Germline assignment: CDR1 SNHLY and CDR2 FYNNEI. The CDR3 here is CASAPGTINTEAFL. For the CDR3, the DNA is TGTGCCAGCGCTCCGGGGACAATAAACACTGAAGCTTTCCTT.

The sample holds many counts of this clonotype. This sequence joins TRBV30 and TRBJ2-6; D gene ambiguous. V was clipped by 4 bases and J by 1 base, with 8 bases between them. Germline CDR1 is GTSNPN and CDR2 is SVGIG (reference sequence). This CDR3 contains 14 residues. CDR3 DNA: TGTGCCTGGAACATTGAATCTGGGGCCAACGTCCTGACTTTC. Its translation: CAWNIESGANVLTF.

This clonotype has only a few counts. The chain combines TRBV7-9 with TRBJ2-1; 10 bases are shared with TRBD2. CDR1 is SEHNR and CDR2 is FQNEAQ in the germline V gene (reference sequence). The CDR3 runs to 16 residues. Unmatched junction bases numbered 8, after V lost 6 bases and J lost 3 bases. The CDR3 protein is CASRPIGLADYNEQFF. The DNA of the CDR3 is TGTGCCAGCAGACCGATCGGACTAGCGGACTACAATGAGCAGTTCTTC.